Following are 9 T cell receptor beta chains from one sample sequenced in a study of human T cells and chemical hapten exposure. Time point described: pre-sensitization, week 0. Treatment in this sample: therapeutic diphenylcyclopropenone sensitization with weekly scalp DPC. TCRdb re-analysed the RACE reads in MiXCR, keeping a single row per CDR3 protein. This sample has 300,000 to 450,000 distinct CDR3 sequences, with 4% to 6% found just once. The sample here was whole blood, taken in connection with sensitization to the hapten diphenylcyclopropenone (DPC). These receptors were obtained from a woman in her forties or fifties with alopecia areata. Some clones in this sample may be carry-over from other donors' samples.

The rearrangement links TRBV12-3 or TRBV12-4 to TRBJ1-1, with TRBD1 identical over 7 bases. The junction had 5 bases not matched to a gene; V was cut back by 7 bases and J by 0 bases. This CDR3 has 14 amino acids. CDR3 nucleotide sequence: TGTGCCAGCACCCAGGACAGGATGAACACTGAAGCTTTCTTT. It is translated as CASTQDRMNTEAFF.

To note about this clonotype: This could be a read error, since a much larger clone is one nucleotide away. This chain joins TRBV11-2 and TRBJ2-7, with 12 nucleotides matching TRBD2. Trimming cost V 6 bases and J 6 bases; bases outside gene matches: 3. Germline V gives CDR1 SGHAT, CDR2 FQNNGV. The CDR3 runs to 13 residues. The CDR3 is CASRSGLAGEQYF. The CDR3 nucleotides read TGTGCCAGCAGATCGGGACTAGCGGGCGAGCAGTACTTC.

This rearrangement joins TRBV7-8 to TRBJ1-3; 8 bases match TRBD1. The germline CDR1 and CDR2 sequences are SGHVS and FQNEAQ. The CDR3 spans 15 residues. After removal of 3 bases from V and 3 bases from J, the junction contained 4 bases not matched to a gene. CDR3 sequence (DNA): TGTGCCAGCAGCTTGCAGGGGGCAGGTGGAAACACCATATATTTT. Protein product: CASSLQGAGGNTIYF.

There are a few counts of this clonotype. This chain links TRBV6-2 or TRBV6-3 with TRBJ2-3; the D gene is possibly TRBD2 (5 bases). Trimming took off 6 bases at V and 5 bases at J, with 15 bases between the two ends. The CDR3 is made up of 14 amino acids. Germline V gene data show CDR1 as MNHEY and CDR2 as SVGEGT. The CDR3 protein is CASRAVGSQDTQYF. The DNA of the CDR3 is TGTGCCAGCAGAGCGGTGGGTAGTCAAGATACGCAGTATTTT.

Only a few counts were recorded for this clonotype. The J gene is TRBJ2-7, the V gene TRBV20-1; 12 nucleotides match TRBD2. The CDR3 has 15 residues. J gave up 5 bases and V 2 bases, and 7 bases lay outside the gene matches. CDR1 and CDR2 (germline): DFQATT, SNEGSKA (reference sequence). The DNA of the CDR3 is TGCAGTGCTAGACTTCGACTAGCGGGAGTCAACGAGCAGTACTTC. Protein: CSARLRLAGVNEQYF.

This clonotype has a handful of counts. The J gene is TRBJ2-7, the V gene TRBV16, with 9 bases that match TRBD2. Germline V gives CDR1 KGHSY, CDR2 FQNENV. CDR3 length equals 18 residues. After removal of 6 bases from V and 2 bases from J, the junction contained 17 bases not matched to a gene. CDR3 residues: CASSRRATFSGSTYEQYF. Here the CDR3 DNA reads TGTGCCAGCAGTCGCCGCGCCACATTTAGCGGGAGTACCTACGAGCAGTACTTC.

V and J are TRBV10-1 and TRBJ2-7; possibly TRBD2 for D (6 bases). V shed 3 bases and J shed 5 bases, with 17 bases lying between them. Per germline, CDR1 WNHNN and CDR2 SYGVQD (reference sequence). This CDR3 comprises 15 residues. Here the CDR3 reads CASSDSLASGDEQYF. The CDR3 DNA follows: TGCGCCAGCAGTGACTCGCTAGCGTCGGGCGACGAGCAGTACTTC.

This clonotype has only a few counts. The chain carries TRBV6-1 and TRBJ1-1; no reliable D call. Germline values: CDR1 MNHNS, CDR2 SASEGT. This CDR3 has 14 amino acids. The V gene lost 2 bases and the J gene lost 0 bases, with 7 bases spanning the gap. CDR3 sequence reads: CASSEWQLNTEAFF. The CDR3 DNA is TGTGCCAGCAGTGAATGGCAGCTGAACACTGAAGCTTTCTTT.

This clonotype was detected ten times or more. The CDR3 nucleotides are TGTGCCAGCAGCCTACCGGGACTGGAGGAGACCCAGTACTTC. As protein: CASSLPGLEETQYF. The chain links TRBV13 to TRBJ2-5, with D perhaps matching TRBD2 (6 bases). V was trimmed by 5 bases and J by 5 bases, leaving 15 bases between them. Germline CDR1 reads PRHDT; CDR2 reads FYEKMQ (reference sequence). The CDR3 extends over 14 amino acids.